This T cell receptor beta chain was found in a study of T cells in Graves' hyperthyroidism and ophthalmopathy. These patients, aged 18 to 65, had recently diagnosed hyperthyroidism lasting under 2 months. The diagnostic basis comprised clinical symptoms, serum thyroxine and TRAb, thyroid ultrasound and orbital computed tomography. This clonotype has a count of ten or more. V was clipped by 8 bases and J by 3 bases, with 13 bases between them. Germline values: CDR1 SNHLY, CDR2 FYNNEI. The CDR3 sequence is 13 residues long. What was amplified from RNA transcripts were TCR beta CDR3 regions. TCR CDR3 underwent first-round RT-PCR with the HTBI primer set. TCRdb reprocessed the multiplex PCR reads with MiXCR, giving one entry per CDR3 protein. The table lists roughly 700,000 distinct CDR3 sequences, around 16% of them singletons.

The TCR comes from a man between 50 and 59 years old with Graves' hyperthyroidism. Sequenced material: blood. The chain is built from TRBV2 and TRBJ1-1; D is ambiguous. CDR3: CASGTERDTEAFF. The CDR3 nucleotides read TGTGCCAGCGGAACAGAGAGGGACACTGAAGCTTTCTTT. Using reference TRBV2 and TRBJ1-1 for the parts outside the CDR3, the full variable domain is EPEVTQTPSHQVTQMGQEVILRCVPISNHLYFYWYRQILGQKVEFLVSFYNNEISEKSEIFDDQFSVERPDGSNFTLKIRSTKLEDSAMYFCASGTERDTEAFFGQGTRLTVV.